This is a list of T cell receptor beta chains from one sample in a study of blood T cell repertoires in COVID-19. Clones were sequenced by immunoSEQ multiplex PCR, and TCRdb holds only the in-frame ones, with some missing. This sample has about 200,000 clones, with around 82% found just once. The sequencing sample was made of PBMCs or T cells enriched from blood (not recorded which). These receptor sequences come from a man aged 35-49 years who had recovered from COVID-19. Both conserved end residues are part of each CDR3. The order of the fields is J gene, clone size, D gene, V gene, CDR3 protein, CDR3 DNA. The D gene is left open where the match is weak. Some rows mark clone size as missing; the rest say once, few, many or name a class of expanded clone.

>TRBJ1-2|few|TRBD1|TRBV20-1
CSASSDRGLYGYTF
TGCAGTGCTAGTTCGGACAGGGGTCTTTATGGCTACACCTTC
>TRBJ1-6|.|.|TRBV30
CAWEVGGNSPLHF
TGTGCCTGGGAGGTGGGCGGGAATTCACCCCTCCACTTT
>TRBJ1-5|.|.|TRBV6-5
CASSPTSPGNQPQHF
TGTGCCAGCAGTCCTACTTCCCCTGGCAATCAGCCCCAGCATTTT
>TRBJ1-3|.|.|TRBV5-1
CASSAEVGGNTIYF
TGCGCCAGCAGCGCAGAGGTTGGTGGAAACACCATATATTTT
>TRBJ2-1|.|.|TRBV7-9
CASSWRPYNEQFF
TGTGCCAGCAGCTGGAGACCCTACAATGAGCAGTTCTTC
>TRBJ1-1|.|TRBD1|TRBV12-3/TRBV12-4
CASGDRVGTEAFF
TGTGCCAGCGGGGACAGGGTAGGCACTGAAGCTTTCTTT
>TRBJ1-1|.|.|TRBV19
CASSILHRNTEAFF
TGTGCCAGTAGTATCCTCCACAGAAACACTGAAGCTTTCTTT
>TRBJ2-2|.|TRBD2|TRBV6-4
CASSDGRATGELFF
TGTGCCAGCAGTGACGGGAGGGCCACCGGGGAGCTGTTTTTT
>TRBJ1-3|.|.|TRBV5-4
CASSPTPGFSGNTIYF
TGTGCCAGCAGCCCGACTCCTGGGTTTTCTGGAAACACCATATATTTT
>TRBJ2-1|few|TRBD2|TRBV28
CASSFASGSIGEQFF
TGTGCCAGCAGTTTTGCTAGCGGGAGTATTGGTGAGCAGTTCTTC
>TRBJ1-1|few|.|TRBV4-3
CASSQGVRVEAFF
TGCGCCAGCAGCCAAGGGGTGCGGGTTGAAGCTTTCTTT
>TRBJ1-2|.|.|TRBV14
CASSQGTGVYGYTF
TGTGCCAGCAGCCAAGGAACCGGGGTCTATGGCTACACCTTC
>TRBJ1-6|.|.|TRBV4-3
CASRVGGVKGSPLHF
TGCGCCAGCAGGGTAGGGGGGGTAAAGGGGTCACCCCTCCACTTT
>TRBJ1-3|.|.|TRBV6-5
CASSYPGSGNTIYF
TGTGCCAGCAGTTACCCGGGTTCTGGAAACACCATATATTTT
>TRBJ2-5|.|TRBD1|TRBV24-1
CATSVGGQGLETQYF
TGTGCCACCAGTGTCGGGGGACAGGGCTTGGAGACCCAGTACTTC
>TRBJ1-5|.|.|TRBV19
CASSRTVRFRYPQHF
TGTGCCAGTTCGCGGACAGTACGATTTCGTTACCCCCAGCATTTT
>TRBJ1-5|.|.|TRBV7-2
CASSLYRVTQPQHF
TGTGCCAGCAGCTTATACAGGGTGACTCAGCCCCAGCATTTT